A selection of T cell receptor beta chains follows, all from one sample in a study of cytomegalovirus exposure and HLA in healthy donors. TCRdb keeps only in-frame clones here, not all; method: immunoSEQ multiplex PCR. Among about 170,000 clones listed, around three quarters were seen once. The source material was PBMCs. Every receptor here comes from a woman in her 30s in good health and CMV-seropositive. CDR3s include the opening cysteine and the closing phenylalanine or tryptophan. D genes are given only for firm matches.

j_gene,v_gene,d_gene,CDR3aa
TRBJ1-2,TRBV30,TRBD1,CAWSTGVNYGYTF
TRBJ2-5,TRBV7-4,TRBD2,CASSALLADRTQETQYF
TRBJ1-2,TRBV29-1,TRBD1,CSVAPHNKGANYGYTF
TRBJ2-2,TRBV29-1,TRBD2,CSVPNSGGTGELFF
TRBJ1-1,TRBV6-5,.,CASSLELGAGDAFF
TRBJ2-7,TRBV5-1,TRBD1,CASSPGQGITYEQYF
TRBJ1-5,TRBV15,TRBD1,CATSGHRGDQPQHF
TRBJ1-2,TRBV9,TRBD1,CASSVGSAGGNYGYTF
TRBJ2-2,TRBV7-9,TRBD2,CASSAGVYTGELFF
TRBJ1-4,TRBV4-1,.,CASSQAPGSLLGKLFF
TRBJ2-7,TRBV7-8,.,CASSLGTDTYEQYF
TRBJ2-7,TRBV30,.,CAWTQGTYEQYF
TRBJ2-7,TRBV10-3,.,CAISESRGTDEQYF
TRBJ1-1,TRBV4-3,.,CASSQVLGGNTEAFF
TRBJ2-7,TRBV28,.,CASSRGTYEQYF
TRBJ1-2,TRBV2,.,CASSEGGWYGYTF
TRBJ2-3,TRBV15,.,CATDNQRRGTDTQYF
TRBJ1-2,TRBV4-1,.,CASSQETGSNYGYTF
TRBJ2-1,TRBV10-2,TRBD2,CASSDPSAGGSYNEQFF
TRBJ1-5,TRBV10-3,.,CAISEGSQEYQPQHF
TRBJ2-5,TRBV4-1,TRBD1,CASSQGQGVETQYF
TRBJ1-2,TRBV7-2,.,CASSLGGGQIAYGYTF
TRBJ1-5,TRBV18,.,CASSPQWEQPQHF
TRBJ1-2,TRBV7-6,TRBD1,CASSPRRLGQGNYGYTF
TRBJ2-3,TRBV9,TRBD2,CASSVAGLAGANTDTQYF